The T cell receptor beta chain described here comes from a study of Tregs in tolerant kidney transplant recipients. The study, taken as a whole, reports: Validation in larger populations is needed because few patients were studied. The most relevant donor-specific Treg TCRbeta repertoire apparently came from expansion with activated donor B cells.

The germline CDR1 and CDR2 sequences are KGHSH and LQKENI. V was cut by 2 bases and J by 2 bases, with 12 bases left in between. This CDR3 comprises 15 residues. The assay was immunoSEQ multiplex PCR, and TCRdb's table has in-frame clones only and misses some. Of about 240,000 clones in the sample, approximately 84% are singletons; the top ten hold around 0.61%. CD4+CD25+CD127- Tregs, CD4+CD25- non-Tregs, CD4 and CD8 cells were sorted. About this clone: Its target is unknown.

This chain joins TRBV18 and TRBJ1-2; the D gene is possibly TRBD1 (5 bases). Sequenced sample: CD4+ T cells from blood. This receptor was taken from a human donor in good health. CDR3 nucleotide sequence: TGTGCCAGCTCACCAGCGGGCAGGGCAAACTATGGCTACACCTTC. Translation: CASSPAGRANYGYTF.